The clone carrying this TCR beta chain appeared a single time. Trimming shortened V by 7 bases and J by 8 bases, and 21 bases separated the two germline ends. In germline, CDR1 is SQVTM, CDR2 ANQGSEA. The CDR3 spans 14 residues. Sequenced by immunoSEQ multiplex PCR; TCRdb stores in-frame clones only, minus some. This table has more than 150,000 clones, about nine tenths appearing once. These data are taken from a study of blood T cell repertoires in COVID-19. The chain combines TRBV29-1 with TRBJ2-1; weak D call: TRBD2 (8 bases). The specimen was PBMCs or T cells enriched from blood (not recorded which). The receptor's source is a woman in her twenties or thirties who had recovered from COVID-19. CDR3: CSGGTAGESDEQFF. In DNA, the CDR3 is TGCAGCGGAGGGACAGCGGGAGAAAGCGATGAGCAGTTCTTC.